Each of the 27 T cell receptor beta chains below was sequenced from the same sample in a study of shared clonotypes between healthy human individuals. Assay used: immunoSEQ multiplex PCR; TCRdb lists only in-frame clones, some missing. The table has 950,000 to 1,100,000 clones, about 80% seen once. Input material: memory CD4+ T cells sorted from blood. Sample subset: CD45RA-negative fraction. The receptors derive from a man aged 18-30 years in good health.

The sample holds one count of this clone. This chain joins TRBV25-1 and TRBJ1-5; D perhaps matches TRBD1 (5 bases). V lost 5 bases and J 8 bases, leaving 16 bases between the germline ends. The CDR3 covers 14 residues. Germline lookup yields CDR1 MGHDK and CDR2 SYGVNS. The DNA of the CDR3 is TGTGCCAGCAGTAGCAGGGAATTGGTAGAGCCCCAGCATTTT. It encodes CASSSRELVEPQHF.

The chain employs TRBV6-1 and TRBJ2-3; 7 positions match TRBD1. Germline V gene lookup returns CDR1 MNHNS and CDR2 SASEGT. Trimming cost V 3 bases and J 0 bases; bases outside gene matches: 3. This CDR3 region has 15 residues. CDR3 protein: CASSEDRSSTDTQYF. CDR3 bases: TGTGCCAGCAGTGAGGACAGGTCTAGCACAGATACGCAGTATTTT.

This clone was seen once. CDR3 region: CATSRGRTESGEKLFF. CDR3 in DNA: TGTGCCACCAGCAGAGGGAGGACAGAGTCAGGAGAAAAACTGTTTTTT. V usage is TRBV15 and J usage is TRBJ1-4, with a possible D match to TRBD1 (6 bases). Trimming removed 1 base at V and 8 bases at J, with 17 bases between. The CDR3 spans 16 residues. Looked up from germline, CDR1 is LNHNV and CDR2 is YYDKDF (reference sequence).

V usage is TRBV7-2 and J usage is TRBJ2-3; D is unclear. Trimming shortened V by 4 bases and J by 3 bases, and 8 bases separated the two germline ends. CDR1 is SGHTA, CDR2 FQGNSA, per germline. This CDR3 has 13 residues. CDR3 sequence reads: CASSSDQTDTQYF. CDR3 coding DNA: TGTGCCAGCAGCTCGGACCAGACAGATACGCAGTATTTT.

The chain is built from TRBV2 and TRBJ1-2; no clear D gene. Germline-derived CDR1 and CDR2 are SNHLY and FYNNEI. The CDR3 covers 12 residues. The germline V and J ends were trimmed by 7 bases and 4 bases, with 10 bases remaining between them. Here the CDR3 reads CASKPDGYGYTF. CDR3 nucleotides: TGTGCCAGCAAGCCCGACGGCTATGGCTACACCTTC.

J is TRBJ2-3 and V is TRBV15, with a possible D match to TRBD2 (5 bases). CDR1 LNHNV and CDR2 YYDKDF come from the germline V gene (reference sequence). The CDR3 totals 12 residues. V was trimmed by 5 bases and J by 5 bases, leaving 8 bases between them. CDR3 protein: CATSVGEDTQYF. CDR3 nucleotides: TGTGCCACCAGCGTCGGGGAAGATACGCAGTATTTT.

J is TRBJ1-4 and V is TRBV6-6; 9 bases fit TRBD1. There are 16 residues in the CDR3. V dropped 5 bases and J dropped 7; count of bases not matched to a gene: 11. CDR1 MNHNY and CDR2 SVGAGI come from the germline V gene (reference sequence). CDR3 coding DNA: TGTGCCAGCAGTATCTCCGGTGGGACAGGGTCTGAAAAACTGTTTTTT. Residues: CASSISGGTGSEKLFF.

The chain uses TRBV14 and TRBJ2-1; 11 bases agree with TRBD2. The V segment lost 4 bases and the J segment 13 bases; nucleotides outside the gene matches: 6. Germline CDR1 SGHDN, CDR2 FVKESK. The CDR3 sequence is 13 residues long. The CDR3 here is CASSPTSGISQFF. The CDR3 DNA reads as TGTGCCAGCAGCCCGACTAGCGGGATATCTCAGTTCTTC.

The table lists this clone with a few counts. This sequence joins TRBV2 and TRBJ1-6; 7 positions agree with TRBD1. The CDR3 totals 14 residues. V dropped 8 bases and J dropped 6; count of bases not matched to a gene: 7. The germline V gene has CDR1 SNHLY and CDR2 FYNNEI. The CDR3: CASFLGQANSPLHF. The CDR3 nucleotides read TGTGCCAGCTTTTTAGGACAGGCTAATTCACCCCTCCACTTT.

The V call is TRBV12-5, the J call TRBJ2-1; D perhaps matches TRBD2 (5 bases). The CDR3 sequence is 15 residues long. CDR1 is LGHNT, CDR2 FRNRAP, per germline. The V gene lost 1 base and the J gene lost 8 bases, with 15 bases spanning the gap. The CDR3 region has the DNA TGTGCTAGTGGTTTGGCTAGCCTTGTTGTCCATGAGCAGTTCTTC. It specifies CASGLASLVVHEQFF.

This chain links TRBV11-2 with TRBJ2-1; 8 positions agree with TRBD2. Losses at the gene ends were 4 bases for V and 0 bases for J; bases not matched to a gene: 5. This CDR3 is 16 amino acids long. The V gene's germline CDR1 is SGHAT and CDR2 FQNNGV. Here the CDR3 reads CASSSQRGISYNEQFF. The CDR3 DNA sequence: TGTGCCAGCAGCTCCCAGCGGGGGATCTCCTACAATGAGCAGTTCTTC. Drawing the rest from reference TRBV11-2 and TRBJ2-1, the complete variable domain is EAGVAQSPRYKIIEKRQSVAFWCNPISGHATLYWYQQILGQGPKLLIQFQNNGVVDDSQLPKDRFSAERLKGVDSTLKIQPAKLEDSAVYLCASSSQRGISYNEQFFGPGTRLTVL.

This chain connects TRBV5-8 to TRBJ1-1; no firm D call. CDR1 SGHTS and CDR2 YDEGEE come from the germline V gene. The V end was cut by 0 bases, the J end by 3 bases, with 6 bases between. The length of the CDR3 is 13 residues. The CDR3 DNA is TGTGCCAGCAGCTTGGTATTAGACACTGAAGCTTTCTTT. This translates into CASSLVLDTEAFF.

This chain links TRBV11-3 with TRBJ2-1; 9 nucleotides line up with TRBD2. CDR3 length: 15 residues. Trimming took 5 bases from V and 4 from J; bases not matched to a gene: 6. Looked up from germline, CDR1 is SGHNT and CDR2 is YENEEA. The CDR3 coding sequence is TGTGCCAGCAGCCCTAGGACTAGCGCGTACAATGAGCAGTTCTTC. Amino acid sequence: CASSPRTSAYNEQFF.

The chain combines TRBV5-1 with TRBJ2-5; 9 bases align to TRBD1. CDR1 SGHRS and CDR2 YFSETQ come from the germline V gene. This CDR3 region has 15 residues. V shed 3 bases and J 2 bases; nucleotides not matched to a gene: 5. The CDR3: CASSSLTGGQETQYF. CDR3 in DNA: TGCGCCAGCAGCTCCCTGACAGGGGGTCAAGAGACCCAGTACTTC.

V gene TRBV9 combines with J gene TRBJ2-5, with D perhaps being TRBD1 or TRBD2 (6 bases each). Trimming pared 0 bases from V and 0 bases from J, leaving 12 bases between. The germline CDR1 and CDR2 sequences are SGDLS and YYNGEE. This CDR3 is built from 16 residues. CDR3 residues: CASSVVGGTNQETQYF. CDR3 bases: TGTGCCAGCAGCGTAGTAGGGGGGACCAACCAAGAGACCCAGTACTTC.

This clone has a handful of counts. This specimen includes other DNA sequences encoding the same CDR3. The chain has TRBV30 and TRBJ1-1; 8 positions agree with TRBD1. There are 11 residues in the CDR3. Germline values: CDR1 GTSNPN, CDR2 SVGIG (reference sequence). The trim removed 4 bases at V and 5 bases at J, leaving 0 bases unmatched. CDR3: CAWNRGTEAFF. The CDR3 region has the DNA TGTGCCTGGAACAGGGGGACTGAAGCTTTCTTT.

This clone was recorded once. The V gene is TRBV18, the J gene TRBJ2-3, with TRBD1 matching over 8 bases. Looked up from germline, CDR1 is KGHSH and CDR2 is LQKENI. The length of the CDR3 is 16 residues. J lost 1 base, V lost 2 bases, and 5 bases had no gene match. Here the CDR3 reads CASSPGQGSRTDTQYF. In nucleotides, the CDR3 is TGTGCCAGCTCACCAGGACAGGGAAGCCGCACAGATACGCAGTATTTT.

A remark on this clone: The junction differs from germline at one of its ends, possibly a read error. The V call is TRBV18, the J call TRBJ1-4; D might be TRBD1 (5 bases). Germline lookup yields CDR1 KGHSH and CDR2 LQKENI. The CDR3 totals 13 residues. The CDR3 here is CASSPRDSEKLFF. In DNA form, the CDR3 reads TGTGCCAGCTCCCCACGGGACTCTGAAAAACTGTTTTTT.

To note about this clone: Distinct nucleotide sequences in the sample also encode this CDR3. This chain uses TRBV2 with TRBJ1-1, with D maybe TRBD1 (6 bases). V was clipped by 9 bases and J by 3 bases, with 8 bases between them. Germline V gene lookup returns CDR1 SNHLY and CDR2 FYNNEI. This CDR3 has 11 residues. In DNA, the CDR3 is TGTGCCAGTACAGGGTACACTGAAGCTTTCTTT. The encoded protein is CASTGYTEAFF.

This chain's CDR3 is CASSLAGGPYTGELFF. CDR3 bases: TGTGCCAGCAGCTTAGCGGGAGGGCCGTACACCGGGGAGCTGTTTTTT. V is TRBV11-3 and J is TRBJ2-2; the match to TRBD2 covers 8 bases. CDR1 is SGHNT, CDR2 YENEEA, per germline. V shed 1 base, J shed 3 bases, and the junction held 4 bases outside the gene matches. The CDR3 has 16 residues.

This clone was recorded once. This specimen includes other DNA sequences encoding the same CDR3. The chain links TRBV5-4 to TRBJ2-3, with D perhaps matching TRBD1 (6 bases). The CDR3 contains 13 residues. The V and J ends lost 1 base and 6 bases respectively, with 9 bases between them. CDR1 and CDR2 (germline): SGHNT, YYREEE (reference sequence). In DNA form, the CDR3 reads TGTGCCAGCAGCTTGTTGGGGGCGGATACGCAGTATTTT. Protein: CASSLLGADTQYF.

V usage is TRBV6-6 and J usage is TRBJ1-5; D call uncertain. In germline, CDR1 is MNHNY, CDR2 SVGAGI (reference sequence). This CDR3 is built from 13 residues. Trimming removed 8 bases at V and 1 base at J, with 9 bases between. CDR3 coding DNA: TGTGCCAGCGCCCGGGCGAGCAATCAGCCCCAGCATTTT. Its protein is CASARASNQPQHF.

The chain combines TRBV5-1 with TRBJ2-7, with TRBD1 matching 9 bases. Per germline, CDR1 SGHRS and CDR2 YFSETQ. Unmatched junction bases numbered 9, after V lost 4 bases and J lost 7 bases. This CDR3 region has 14 residues. The CDR3 coding sequence is TGCGCCAGCAGCCAGGGGACAGGGAGCGTGGAGCAGTACTTC. This sequence encodes CASSQGTGSVEQYF.

V is TRBV19 and J is TRBJ1-4; 9 positions match TRBD1. CDR3 length: 14 amino acids. Germline-derived CDR1 and CDR2 are LNHDA and SQIVND (reference sequence). V lost 5 bases and J lost 8; bases outside the gene matches: 6. CDR3 amino acids: CASSLGQGPEKLFF. In nucleotides, the CDR3 is TGTGCCAGTAGTCTGGGACAGGGACCGGAAAAACTGTTTTTT. The full variable domain, rest sourced from reference TRBV19 and TRBJ1-4, is DGGITQSPKYLFRKEGQNVTLSCEQNLNHDAMYWYRQDPGQGLRLIYYSQIVNDFQKGDIAEGYSVSREKKESFPLTVTSAQKNPTAFYLCASSLGQGPEKLFFGSGTQLSVL.

This clone appeared a single time. This chain joins TRBV7-8 and TRBJ1-4; no firm D call. With 1 base removed from V and 8 bases from J, the gap between germline ends came to 8 bases. Germline V gene data show CDR1 as SGHVS and CDR2 as FQNEAQ. The CDR3 length is 13 residues. The CDR3 is CASSLVRGEKLFF. CDR3 sequence (DNA): TGTGCCAGCAGCTTAGTGAGAGGGGAAAAACTGTTTTTT.

J is TRBJ2-1 and V is TRBV30; 13 nucleotides align to TRBD2. The CDR3 spans 19 residues. Losses at the gene ends were 0 bases for V and 4 bases for J; bases not matched to a gene: 12. Per germline, CDR1 GTSNPN and CDR2 SVGIG (reference sequence). The CDR3 nucleotides are TGTGCCTGGAGTGTACACCCCACTAGCGGGGGGGCGCGTTACAATGAGCAGTTCTTC. Translation: CAWSVHPTSGGARYNEQFF.

The chain is built from TRBV6-5 and TRBJ2-2; D is possibly TRBD2 (6 bases). Germline CDR1 is MNHEY and CDR2 is SVGAGI. The CDR3 totals 15 residues. Trimming pared 6 bases from V and 4 bases from J, leaving 15 bases between. The CDR3 DNA reads as TGTGCCAGCAGGGATTTCGGGGGAGTCACCGGGGAGCTGTTTTTT. It codes for CASRDFGGVTGELFF.